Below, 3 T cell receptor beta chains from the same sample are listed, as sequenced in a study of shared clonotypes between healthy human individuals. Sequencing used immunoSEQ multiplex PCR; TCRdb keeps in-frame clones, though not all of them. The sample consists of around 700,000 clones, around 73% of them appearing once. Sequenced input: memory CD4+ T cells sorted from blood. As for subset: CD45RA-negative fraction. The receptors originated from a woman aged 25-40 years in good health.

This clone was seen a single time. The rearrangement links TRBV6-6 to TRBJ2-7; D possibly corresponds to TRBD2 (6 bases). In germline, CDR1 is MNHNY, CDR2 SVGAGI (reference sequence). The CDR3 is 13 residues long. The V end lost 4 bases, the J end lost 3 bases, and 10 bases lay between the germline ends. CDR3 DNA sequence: TGTGCCAGCAGTTTTGCTAGCGTCTACGAGCAGTACTTC. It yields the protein CASSFASVYEQYF.

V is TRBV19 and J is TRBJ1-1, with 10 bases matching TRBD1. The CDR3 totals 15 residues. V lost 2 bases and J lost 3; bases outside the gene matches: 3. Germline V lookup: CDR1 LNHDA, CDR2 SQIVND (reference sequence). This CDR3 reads CASSISDRGDTEAFF. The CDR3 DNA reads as TGTGCCAGTAGTATATCGGACAGGGGGGACACTGAAGCTTTCTTT.

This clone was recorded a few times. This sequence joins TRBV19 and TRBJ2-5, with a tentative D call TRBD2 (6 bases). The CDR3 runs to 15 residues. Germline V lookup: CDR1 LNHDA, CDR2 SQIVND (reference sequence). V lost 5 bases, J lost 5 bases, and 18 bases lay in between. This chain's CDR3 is CASSPRDSRSETQYF. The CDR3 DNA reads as TGTGCCAGTAGTCCGCGGGACTCACGATCCGAGACCCAGTACTTC.